This is a list of T cell receptor beta chains from one sample in a study of T cell responses to AZD1222 COVID-19 vaccine. Using immunoSEQ multiplex PCR, the repertoire was profiled, and TCRdb retains in-frame clones only, with some absent. The table includes roughly 150,000 clones, about nine tenths detected once. The sample here was peripheral blood, taken 28 days after the second AZD1222 dose. The receptors derive from an adult who received the AZD1222 COVID-19 vaccine. The CDR3 runs from the conserved cysteine through the conserved F or W. Each record gives: V gene, clone size, D gene, J gene, CDR3 DNA, CDR3 protein. A D gene is named only where the DNA matches it firmly. Rows give clone size only sometimes, using once, few, many, or a class for an expanded clone.

>TRBV18|NA|NA|TRBJ1-3
TGTGCCAGCTCACCGGAGTTATGGGACACCATATATTTT
CASSPELWDTIYF
>TRBV29-1|NA|NA|TRBJ2-1
TGCAGCCACAGGAGCTCCTACAATGAGCAGTTCTTC
CSHRSSYNEQFF
>TRBV28|NA|TRBD1|TRBJ2-7
TGTGCCAGCAGCTGGGACAGGCGTGCCTACGAGCAGTACTTC
CASSWDRRAYEQYF
>TRBV9|NA|NA|TRBJ2-7
TGTGCCAGCAGCGTCGGGACTCAAAGCTCCTACGAGCAGTACTTC
CASSVGTQSSYEQYF
>TRBV6-5|NA|TRBD1|TRBJ1-4
TGTGCCAGCAGTTACTCGACAGGGGATAATGAAAAACTGTTTTTT
CASSYSTGDNEKLFF
>TRBV10-2|NA|NA|TRBJ1-1
TGCGCCAGCAGTGGACGGACAGTGAACACTGAAGCTTTCTTT
CASSGRTVNTEAFF
>TRBV11-2|NA|TRBD2|TRBJ2-7
TGTGCCAGCAGCTTTAGGTCTAGCGGGAGATTCGACTACGAGCAGTACTTC
CASSFRSSGRFDYEQYF
>TRBV7-2|NA|NA|TRBJ2-4
TGTGCCAGCAGCCTCCAAGAGAACATTCAGTACTTC
CASSLQENIQYF
>TRBV11-3|NA|NA|TRBJ2-2
TGTGCCAGCAGCGTAACAGGGATCAACACCGGGGAGCTGTTTTTT
CASSVTGINTGELFF
>TRBV5-4|NA|TRBD2|TRBJ2-7
TGTGCCAGCAGCTTGGGACTAGCTTTATCCGAGCAGTACTTC
CASSLGLALSEQYF
>TRBV7-3|NA|NA|TRBJ2-3
TGTGCCAGCAGCTTATCAAGTGCTCCCCCAGATACGCAGTATTTT
CASSLSSAPPDTQYF
>TRBV7-3|NA|TRBD1|TRBJ2-7
TGTGCCAGCAGCCGACAGGGGGCCTCCTACGAGCAGTACTTC
CASSRQGASYEQYF
>TRBV6-5|NA|NA|TRBJ2-1
TGTGCCAGTTCTGACCCCGGGAGTTTCTACAATGAGCAGTTCTTC
CASSDPGSFYNEQFF
>TRBV24-1|NA|TRBD2|TRBJ2-3
TGTGCCACCAGTGATTTAGAAGGGACTAGCGGGAGCACAGATACGCAGTATTTT
CATSDLEGTSGSTDTQYF
>TRBV2|NA|TRBD1|TRBJ1-6
TGTGCCAGCAGGGAGGACAGGGCCTGGTTTTCTCCACATTACGGGGCCCTCCACTTT
CASREDRAWFSPHYGALHF
>TRBV6-5|once|NA|TRBJ1-2
TGTGCCAGCAGTTACGCTGATAGGGGACCAAACTATGGCTACACCTTC
CASSYADRGPNYGYTF
>TRBV19|NA|NA|TRBJ1-5
TGTGCCAGTAGTATAGGAGGGAGCGATCAGCCCCAGCATTTT
CASSIGGSDQPQHF
>TRBV5-6|NA|NA|TRBJ2-7
TGTGCCAGCAGCTTGGGGCCAGGCTCTATCTACGAGCAGTACTTC
CASSLGPGSIYEQYF
>TRBV5-1|NA|NA|TRBJ1-1
TGCGCCAGCAGCCCCGTGGGGATGAACACTGAAGCTTTCTTT
CASSPVGMNTEAFF
>TRBV7-3|once|TRBD2|TRBJ2-1
TGTGCCAGCAGCTTGAGGACTAGCGGGTACAATGAGCAGTTCTTC
CASSLRTSGYNEQFF
>TRBV2|once|NA|TRBJ2-7
TGTGCCAGCAGGGGACACTACGAGCAGTACTTC
CASRGHYEQYF
>TRBV19|NA|TRBD1|TRBJ2-4
TGTGCCAGTATCGGGACAGTAGTGAACATTCAGTACTTC
CASIGTVVNIQYF
>TRBV6-2/TRBV6-3|NA|TRBD2|TRBJ2-3
TGTGCCAGCACCCCTCCGCGGGGGTCTAGCGGAAAGAGCACAGATACGCAGTATTTT
CASTPPRGSSGKSTDTQYF
>TRBV19|NA|TRBD1|TRBJ2-2
TGTGCCAGTAGCCGACAGGGGGCGAACACCGGGGAGCTGTTTTTT
CASSRQGANTGELFF
>TRBV21-1|NA|NA|TRBJ1-5
TGTGCCAGCAGCAAGCAGGGACCCAATCAGCCCCAGCATTTT
CASSKQGPNQPQHF
>TRBV15|once|TRBD1|TRBJ1-2
TGTGCCACCACCACGGGACAGGGGCCTCCCCTCTATGGCTACACCTTC
CATTTGQGPPLYGYTF
>TRBV5-1|NA|NA|TRBJ2-2
TGCGCCAGCAAACAGGGAAACACCGGGGAGCTGTTTTTT
CASKQGNTGELFF
>TRBV2|NA|TRBD1|TRBJ1-5
TGTGCCAGCAGTGGACCTGGGACAGGGAATCAGCCCCAGCATTTT
CASSGPGTGNQPQHF
>TRBV6-5|once|NA|TRBJ1-4
TGTGCCAGCCAGTCTAATGAAAAACTGTTTTTT
CASQSNEKLFF
>TRBV30|few|NA|TRBJ1-6
TGTGCCTGGGGCCGACTATCCGGTTCACCCCTCCACTTT
CAWGRLSGSPLHF
>TRBV9|NA|NA|TRBJ1-1
TGTGCCAGCAGTAACGGGGACACTGAAGCTTTCTTT
CASSNGDTEAFF
>TRBV28|once|NA|TRBJ1-2
TGTGCCAGCAACGCAGGGAGCTATGGCTACACCTTC
CASNAGSYGYTF
>TRBV6-5|NA|NA|TRBJ1-6
TGTGCCAGCAGTTACGGGGGAAGCTCCTATAATTCACCCCTCCACTTT
CASSYGGSSYNSPLHF
>TRBV3-1/TRBV3-2|NA|NA|TRBJ1-5
TGTGCCAGCAGCCAAGATACGGCAGCTAATCAGCCCCAGCATTTT
CASSQDTAANQPQHF
>TRBV2|NA|TRBD1|TRBJ1-1
TGTGCCAGCAGTGAAGGACAGGGGGGCGCTGAAGCTTTCTTT
CASSEGQGGAEAFF
>TRBV11-2|NA|NA|TRBJ1-3
TGTGCCAGCAGCTTAGGGGAGGGATTTAGGCGAAACACCATATATTTT
CASSLGEGFRRNTIYF
>TRBV11-2|NA|TRBD2|TRBJ2-1
TGTGCCAGCAGCACCCTGCGGGAGGGCCGAGAGCAGTTCTTC
CASSTLREGREQFF
>TRBV5-1|NA|TRBD1|TRBJ1-1
TGCGCCAGCAGCCTGGACAGGGGAGGGACTGAAGCTTTCTTT
CASSLDRGGTEAFF
>TRBV19|NA|NA|TRBJ1-1
TGTGCCAGTAGTACCCCCTCCGCAGGGATTAAGAACACTGAAGCTTTCTTT
CASSTPSAGIKNTEAFF
>TRBV7-9|NA|NA|TRBJ1-4
TGTGCCAGCAGCGCGGACAGTATTAATGAAAAACTGTTTTTT
CASSADSINEKLFF
>TRBV13|few|NA|TRBJ1-4
TGTGCCAGCAGCTTAAAAGGCAAGGCGAATGAAAAACTGTTTTTT
CASSLKGKANEKLFF
>TRBV11-2|NA|TRBD1|TRBJ2-7
TGTGCCAGCAGCTTCGGGACAGGGGGCTCCTACGAGCAGTACTTC
CASSFGTGGSYEQYF
>TRBV9|NA|NA|TRBJ1-3
TGTGCCAGCAGCGTAGAGGGGGCTGGAAACACCATATATTTT
CASSVEGAGNTIYF
>TRBV19|NA|NA|TRBJ1-1
TGTGCCAGTAGTATAGCTCACAAAGCTTTCTTT
CASSIAHKAFF
>TRBV7-3|NA|NA|TRBJ2-2
TGTGCCAGCAGCTCCGGGACTACCGGGGAGCTGTTTTTT
CASSSGTTGELFF
>TRBV6-5|NA|TRBD2|TRBJ2-2
TGTGCCAGCTCACACCTAGCGGACAACACCGGGGAGCTGTTTTTT
CASSHLADNTGELFF
>TRBV11-2|NA|TRBD2|TRBJ2-1
TGTGCCAGCAGCCCACTAGCGGGATCCTACAATGAGCAGTTCTTC
CASSPLAGSYNEQFF
>TRBV10-2|NA|NA|TRBJ1-1
TGCGCCAGCAGCGAACGGGGTTGGGACACTGAAGCTTTCTTT
CASSERGWDTEAFF
>TRBV29-1|NA|NA|TRBJ2-7
TGCAGCGTGGGGGTAGCCTACGAGCAGTACTTC
CSVGVAYEQYF
>TRBV5-5|NA|TRBD1|TRBJ1-1
TGTGCCAGCAGGGGACAGCTTGAAGCTTTCTTT
CASRGQLEAFF
>TRBV7-2|NA|TRBD1|TRBJ1-6
TGTGCCAGCAGCCGGGACAGGAGCTCCTATAATTCACCCCTCCACTTT
CASSRDRSSYNSPLHF
>TRBV2|few|NA|TRBJ1-1
TGTGCCAGCAGTCCAACAGGAAACACTGAAGCTTTCTTT
CASSPTGNTEAFF
>TRBV7-3|once|NA|TRBJ2-2
TGTGCCAGCAGCTTAGCGGGATCGGACACCGGGGAGCTGTTTTTT
CASSLAGSDTGELFF
>TRBV7-9|NA|NA|TRBJ1-1
TGTGCCAGCAGCTTATTACTTTTGGACACTGAAGCTTTCTTT
CASSLLLLDTEAFF